A selection of T cell receptor beta chains follows, all from one sample in a study of blood T cells in healthy people across ages. TCRdb re-called the 5' RACE reads with MiXCR, one entry per CDR3 protein. The data show over 1,300,000 distinct CDR3 sequences, approximately 59% seen once. The sequenced sample consisted of blood. The receptors originated from a man aged 18 to 29 in good health. Both conserved end residues are part of each CDR3. The order of the fields is clone size, V gene, D gene, J gene, CDR3 DNA, CDR3 protein. A D gene is named only where the DNA matches it firmly. Not all rows give a size; the values are once, few, many and, for expanded clones, a class.

clone size: .; V gene: TRBV3-1; D gene: .; J gene: TRBJ2-1; CDR3 DNA: TGTGCCAGCAGCCACCCGACAGCCAGGCCTTTCAATGAGCAGTTCTTC; CDR3 protein: CASSHPTARPFNEQFF
clone size: few; V gene: TRBV4-1; D gene: .; J gene: TRBJ2-7; CDR3 DNA: TGCGCCAGCAGCCAAGCGCCGCGGCTAGTTACTTACGAGCAGTACTTC; CDR3 protein: CASSQAPRLVTYEQYF
clone size: once; V gene: TRBV7-2; D gene: .; J gene: TRBJ2-1; CDR3 DNA: TGTACCAGCAGCTTAGAGTCCTCCTACAATGAGCAGTTCTTC; CDR3 protein: CTSSLESSYNEQFF
clone size: .; V gene: TRBV29-1; D gene: TRBD2; J gene: TRBJ2-1; CDR3 DNA: TGCAGCGGATTGACTAGCGGCTACAATGAGCAGTTCTTC; CDR3 protein: CSGLTSGYNEQFF
clone size: .; V gene: TRBV12-3/TRBV12-4; D gene: TRBD2; J gene: TRBJ2-1; CDR3 DNA: TGTGCCAGCAGCCCCAGTTCGGGAGGCCCTTACAATGAGCAGTTCTTC; CDR3 protein: CASSPSSGGPYNEQFF
clone size: once; V gene: TRBV20-1; D gene: TRBD2; J gene: TRBJ2-3; CDR3 DNA: TGCAGTGCTACCCCCACTAGCGGGGGGGCCATCAGCACAGATACGCAGTATTTT; CDR3 protein: CSATPTSGGAISTDTQYF
clone size: .; V gene: TRBV6-1; D gene: .; J gene: TRBJ2-3; CDR3 DNA: TGTGCCAGCAGTCCTTTAGAGGGGCTACAGGGTTCGAATACGCAGTATTTT; CDR3 protein: CASSPLEGLQGSNTQYF
clone size: .; V gene: TRBV5-1; D gene: .; J gene: TRBJ2-1; CDR3 DNA: TGCGCCAGCAGCTTGAAGCTAGGATCCTACAATGAGCAGTTCTTC; CDR3 protein: CASSLKLGSYNEQFF
clone size: .; V gene: TRBV13; D gene: TRBD1; J gene: TRBJ2-5; CDR3 DNA: TGTGCCAGCAGCCTAGGGGGCGCATACACAGAGACCCAGTACTTC; CDR3 protein: CASSLGGAYTETQYF
clone size: .; V gene: TRBV10-3; D gene: .; J gene: TRBJ1-2; CDR3 DNA: TGTGCCATCAGTGGAGGTGGGGGGACCTATGGCTACACCTTC; CDR3 protein: CAISGGGGTYGYTF
clone size: .; V gene: TRBV4-1; D gene: .; J gene: TRBJ2-1; CDR3 DNA: TGCGCCAGCAGCCAAGAGAGTCAGATTGAGCAGTTCTTC; CDR3 protein: CASSQESQIEQFF
clone size: .; V gene: TRBV4-1; D gene: .; J gene: TRBJ2-7; CDR3 DNA: TGCGCCAGCAGCCAAGCGGGACTCCCCAATGAGCAGTACTTC; CDR3 protein: CASSQAGLPNEQYF
clone size: .; V gene: TRBV15; D gene: .; J gene: TRBJ2-1; CDR3 DNA: TGTGCCACCAGCAAAGAGACACCAAGCTCCTACAATGAGCAGTTCTTC; CDR3 protein: CATSKETPSSYNEQFF
clone size: .; V gene: TRBV5-1; D gene: .; J gene: TRBJ2-7; CDR3 DNA: TGCGCCAGCAGCTTACTGAGCGGCGGCTACGAGCAGTACTTC; CDR3 protein: CASSLLSGGYEQYF
clone size: .; V gene: TRBV4-2; D gene: TRBD2; J gene: TRBJ2-7; CDR3 DNA: TGTGCCAGCAGCCATTCCTGGACTAGCGGGAGGGCCCCCGAGCAGTACTTC; CDR3 protein: CASSHSWTSGRAPEQYF
clone size: .; V gene: TRBV3-1; D gene: .; J gene: TRBJ1-1; CDR3 DNA: TGTGCCAGCAGCCAGCGGGGGGCTCGAGACACTGAAGCTTTCTTT; CDR3 protein: CASSQRGARDTEAFF
clone size: .; V gene: TRBV6-6; D gene: .; J gene: TRBJ2-5; CDR3 DNA: TGTGCCAGCAGTCCGACTAGACGGGGAGAGACCCAGTACTTC; CDR3 protein: CASSPTRRGETQYF
clone size: .; V gene: TRBV12-3/TRBV12-4; D gene: .; J gene: TRBJ1-2; CDR3 DNA: TGTGCCAGCAGTTTAACTGACAGAACTGGCTACACCTTC; CDR3 protein: CASSLTDRTGYTF
clone size: .; V gene: TRBV14; D gene: TRBD2; J gene: TRBJ2-2; CDR3 DNA: TGTGCCAGCAGCCCTCCGGGACTAGTATCCTCTTCACTCGGGGAGCTGTTTTTT; CDR3 protein: CASSPPGLVSSSLGELFF
clone size: .; V gene: TRBV12-3/TRBV12-4; D gene: TRBD1; J gene: TRBJ1-2; CDR3 DNA: TGTGCCAGCACCACGACAGGGGGCTACTATGGCTACACCTTC; CDR3 protein: CASTTTGGYYGYTF
clone size: .; V gene: TRBV20-1; D gene: .; J gene: TRBJ2-5; CDR3 DNA: TGCAGTGCTGGAAGGACATCCCAAGAGACCCAGTACTTC; CDR3 protein: CSAGRTSQETQYF
clone size: .; V gene: TRBV15; D gene: .; J gene: TRBJ2-1; CDR3 DNA: TGTGCCACCAGCAGAGATCGCGGGTCGGGACGTATCTACAATGAGCAGTTCTTC; CDR3 protein: CATSRDRGSGRIYNEQFF
clone size: .; V gene: TRBV29-1; D gene: .; J gene: TRBJ2-1; CDR3 DNA: TGCAGCGTTGTCGAGAAAAACTCCTACAATGAGCAGTTCTTC; CDR3 protein: CSVVEKNSYNEQFF
clone size: few; V gene: TRBV7-2; D gene: .; J gene: TRBJ2-1; CDR3 DNA: TGTGCCAGCAGCCGAACGGGACTCCCTTCCTACAATGAGCAGTTCTTC; CDR3 protein: CASSRTGLPSYNEQFF
clone size: .; V gene: TRBV2; D gene: .; J gene: TRBJ2-7; CDR3 DNA: TGTGCCAGCAGTGAAGCGCTTCGGGGAGGGGGGGGCGTTTACGAGCAGTACTTC; CDR3 protein: CASSEALRGGGGVYEQYF
clone size: .; V gene: TRBV6-6; D gene: TRBD1; J gene: TRBJ1-6; CDR3 DNA: TGTGCCAGCAGTTACCCAAACAGGGGGCGAAATTCACCCCTCCACTTT; CDR3 protein: CASSYPNRGRNSPLHF
clone size: .; V gene: TRBV6-1; D gene: .; J gene: TRBJ1-2; CDR3 DNA: TGTGCCAGCAGTGAAGTGAAGGCGACGGACTATGGCTACACCTTC; CDR3 protein: CASSEVKATDYGYTF
clone size: .; V gene: TRBV20-1; D gene: TRBD2; J gene: TRBJ2-5; CDR3 DNA: TGCAGTGCTTCCCCAAGAGCGGGAGTAGGGGAGACCCAGTACTTC; CDR3 protein: CSASPRAGVGETQYF
clone size: few; V gene: TRBV20-1; D gene: .; J gene: TRBJ2-7; CDR3 DNA: TGCAGTGCTAGAGGGGGCGGGCAGGTCTCCTACGAGCAGTACTTC; CDR3 protein: CSARGGGQVSYEQYF
clone size: few; V gene: TRBV6-6; D gene: TRBD2; J gene: TRBJ2-7; CDR3 DNA: TGTGCCAGCAGACTATTAGAACTAGCGGCCTACGAGCAGTACTTC; CDR3 protein: CASRLLELAAYEQYF
clone size: once; V gene: TRBV2; D gene: TRBD1; J gene: TRBJ2-3; CDR3 DNA: TGTGCCGGACAGGGGGCAGTGACAGATACGCAGTATTTT; CDR3 protein: CAGQGAVTDTQYF
clone size: .; V gene: TRBV29-1; D gene: .; J gene: TRBJ2-1; CDR3 DNA: TGCAGCGTTGTTTTAGCCGGAGGGCAGTTCTTC; CDR3 protein: CSVVLAGGQFF
clone size: few; V gene: TRBV10-3; D gene: .; J gene: TRBJ2-3; CDR3 DNA: TGTGCCATCAGTTTCCGCGCAGATACGCAGTATTTT; CDR3 protein: CAISFRADTQYF
clone size: .; V gene: TRBV29-1; D gene: TRBD1; J gene: TRBJ1-4; CDR3 DNA: TGCAGCGTCCCATCACAGGGGGGGAGTGAAAAACTGTTTTTT; CDR3 protein: CSVPSQGGSEKLFF
clone size: .; V gene: TRBV5-5; D gene: .; J gene: TRBJ1-1; CDR3 DNA: TGTGCCAGCAGCTTGGGGGTAACGAACACTGAAGCTTTCTTT; CDR3 protein: CASSLGVTNTEAFF
clone size: .; V gene: TRBV4-1; D gene: .; J gene: TRBJ2-2; CDR3 DNA: TGCGCCAGCAGCCAAGATTTTGGCACAGTAGACACCGGGGAGCTGTTTTTT; CDR3 protein: CASSQDFGTVDTGELFF
clone size: .; V gene: TRBV7-8; D gene: TRBD2; J gene: TRBJ2-1; CDR3 DNA: TGTGCCAGCAGCCCGCTGGCGGGACTAGCGGGCACCAACTCCTACAATGAGCAGTTCTTC; CDR3 protein: CASSPLAGLAGTNSYNEQFF
clone size: few; V gene: TRBV12-3/TRBV12-4; D gene: .; J gene: TRBJ1-6; CDR3 DNA: TGTGCCAGCAGTGGCGGCGGGGGCAAAGGTTCACCCCTCCACTTT; CDR3 protein: CASSGGGGKGSPLHF
clone size: .; V gene: TRBV4-1; D gene: .; J gene: TRBJ2-3; CDR3 DNA: TGCGCCAGCAGCCAAGAAATTGGGCTAGGGCTCGCAGATACGCAGTATTTT; CDR3 protein: CASSQEIGLGLADTQYF
clone size: once; V gene: TRBV7-9; D gene: TRBD2; J gene: TRBJ2-1; CDR3 DNA: TGTGCCGGCAGCTCCTTGGAGGGAGGGTACAATGAGCAGTTCTTC; CDR3 protein: CAGSSLEGGYNEQFF
clone size: .; V gene: TRBV2; D gene: TRBD2; J gene: TRBJ2-2; CDR3 DNA: TGTGCCAGCAGGACTAGCTCAATCGGGGAGCTGTTTTTT; CDR3 protein: CASRTSSIGELFF
clone size: .; V gene: TRBV11-2; D gene: TRBD2; J gene: TRBJ2-7; CDR3 DNA: TGTGCCAGCAGCTTACAACTAGCGGGAAAGTCTTACGAGCAGTACTTC; CDR3 protein: CASSLQLAGKSYEQYF
clone size: few; V gene: TRBV29-1; D gene: TRBD2; J gene: TRBJ2-3; CDR3 DNA: TGCAGCGTTGAACCGGGGGCTAGCGGGGGGAGAGATACGCAGTATTTT; CDR3 protein: CSVEPGASGGRDTQYF
clone size: .; V gene: TRBV27; D gene: TRBD2; J gene: TRBJ2-1; CDR3 DNA: TGTGCCAGCAGCTATTTGACTAGCGGGAATTCCTACAATGAGCAGTTCTTC; CDR3 protein: CASSYLTSGNSYNEQFF
clone size: .; V gene: TRBV28; D gene: .; J gene: TRBJ2-1; CDR3 DNA: TGTGCCAGCAGTGCCCCCCCCTCCTACAATGAGCAGTTCTTC; CDR3 protein: CASSAPPSYNEQFF
clone size: few; V gene: TRBV4-1; D gene: TRBD2; J gene: TRBJ2-1; CDR3 DNA: TGCGCCAGCAGCCAAGTGCGAACGCGGGAGGTCCGGGGGGAGCAGTTCTTC; CDR3 protein: CASSQVRTREVRGEQFF
clone size: .; V gene: TRBV7-2; D gene: .; J gene: TRBJ1-3; CDR3 DNA: TGTGCCAGCAGCTTAGGCCAGGGGAGGACTGGAAACACCATATATTTT; CDR3 protein: CASSLGQGRTGNTIYF